This T cell receptor beta chain originates from a study of shared clonotypes between healthy human individuals. As for the study in general: The study drew on a couple of women and three men aged 18 to 49 as donors. CD4 naive cells filled three plates per donor, CD4 memory three, CD8 naive two and CD8 memory one.

Terminally differentiated effector memory CD45RA+ cells were excluded from the naive CD8 cells, which were CD45RO-negative and positively selected for CCR7. The assay was immunoSEQ multiplex PCR, and TCRdb's table has in-frame clones only and misses some. The table shows hundreds of thousands of clones, with about 90% occurring only once. The CDR3 totals 13 residues. Germline lookup yields CDR1 SGHRS and CDR2 YFSETQ. V dropped 2 bases and J dropped 7 bases, with 10 bases sitting between them. Sequencing input: naive CD8+ T cells sorted from blood. This clonotype was sampled from a man younger than 40 in good health. The V gene is TRBV5-1, the J gene TRBJ2-1, with TRBD2 as a possible D gene (5 bases). For the CDR3, the DNA is TGCGCCAGCAGCTTCCGGGGTGGTAATGAGCAGTTCTTC. Protein product: CASSFRGGNEQFF.